The 5 T cell receptor beta chains below all came from one sample that was sequenced in a study of Ad26.COV2.S vaccination and SARS-CoV-2 variants. Generated by immunoSEQ multiplex PCR, the TCRdb table keeps only in-frame clones and is missing some. The sample includes some 640,000 clones, about 90% seen only once; the top ten take about 1.5%. Documented treatment: some 19 received Ad26.COV2.S at low or high dose, single or two shots; 5 received placebo; per-sample allocation not given. The samples date from day 63 after the first vaccine or placebo injection. The sample was peripheral blood, taken in a trial of Ad26.COV2.S vaccine versus placebo. The receptors stem from a person aged 18-60 years who received the Ad26.COV2.S COVID-19 vaccine or a placebo.

Written as DNA, the CDR3 is TGTGCCAGCTCCCAGGGTTATAGCAATCAGCCCCAGCATTTT. Encoded protein: CASSQGYSNQPQHF. This chain uses TRBV18 with TRBJ1-5, with a tentative D call TRBD1 (5 bases). The CDR3 totals 14 residues. Germline V lookup: CDR1 KGHSH, CDR2 LQKENI. Trimming left V 6 bases short and J 0 bases short, with 9 bases between. Full variable domain (missing parts from reference TRBV18 and TRBJ1-5): NAGVMQNPRHLVRRRGQEARLRCSPMKGHSHVYWYRQLPEEGLKFMVYLQKENIIDESGMPKERFSAEFPKEGPSILRIQQVVRGDSAAYFCASSQGYSNQPQHFGDGTRLSIL.

J is TRBJ2-1 and V is TRBV12-3 or TRBV12-4; no definite D call. Trimming removed 5 bases from V and 2 bases from J, with 7 bases in between. There are 13 residues in the CDR3. CDR3 sequence reads: CASSPFTYNEQFF. In nucleotides, the CDR3 is TGTGCCAGCAGTCCGTTTACCTACAATGAGCAGTTCTTC.

The chain combines TRBV19 with TRBJ2-6, with 11 nucleotides matching TRBD1. The germline gives CDR1 LNHDA, CDR2 SQIVND (reference sequence). After removal of 11 bases from V and 0 bases from J, the junction contained 6 bases not matched to a gene. This CDR3 spans 16 amino acids. CDR3 in amino acids: CASGGTGGSGANVLTF. DNA for the CDR3: TGTGCCTCGGGGGGGACAGGGGGCTCTGGGGCCAACGTCCTGACTTTC.

The gene calls are TRBV7-8 and TRBJ1-1; TRBD1 might be the D (5 bases). Between the trimmed V and J ends, which lost 7 bases and 0 bases, there was a span of 18 bases. CDR1 SGHVS and CDR2 FQNEAQ come from the germline V gene. The CDR3 spans 16 residues. CDR3 nucleotides: TGTGCCAGCACCTTTGGGTCCCGGGGGATGAACACTGAAGCTTTCTTT. Protein product: CASTFGSRGMNTEAFF. The full variable domain, completed using reference TRBV7-8 and TRBJ1-1, is GAGVSQSPRYKVAKRGQDVALRCDPISGHVSLFWYQQALGQGPEFLTYFQNEAQLDKSGLPSDRFFAERPEGSVSTLKIQRTQQEDSAVYLCASTFGSRGMNTEAFFGQGTRLTVV.

The table lists this clone with a count of one. The chain uses TRBV15 and TRBJ1-5, with D tentatively TRBD1 (5 bases). This CDR3 is 15 amino acids long. V was cut by 5 bases and J by 3 bases, with 14 bases left in between. Looked up from germline, CDR1 is LNHNV and CDR2 is YYDKDF (reference sequence). The chain's CDR3 is CATSSRGGVNQPQHF. CDR3 DNA sequence: TGTGCCACCAGCTCACGGGGGGGTGTCAATCAGCCCCAGCATTTT. The full variable domain, with the rest looked up from reference TRBV15 and TRBJ1-5, is DAMVIQNPRYQVTQFGKPVTLSCSQTLNHNVMYWYQQKSSQAPKLLFHYYDKDFNNEADTPDNFQSRRPNTSFCFLDIRSPGLGDTAMYLCATSSRGGVNQPQHFGDGTRLSIL.